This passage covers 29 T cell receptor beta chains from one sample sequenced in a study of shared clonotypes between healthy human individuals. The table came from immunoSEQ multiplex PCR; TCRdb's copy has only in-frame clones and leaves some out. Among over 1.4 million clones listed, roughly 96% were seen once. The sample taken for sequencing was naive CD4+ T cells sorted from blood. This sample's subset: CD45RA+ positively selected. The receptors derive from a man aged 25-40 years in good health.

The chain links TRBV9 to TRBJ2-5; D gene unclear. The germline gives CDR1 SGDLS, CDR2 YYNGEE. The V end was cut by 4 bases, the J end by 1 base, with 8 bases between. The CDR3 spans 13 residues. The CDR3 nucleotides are TGTGCCAGCAGCCCGAAGACCCAAGAGACCCAGTACTTC. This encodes CASSPKTQETQYF. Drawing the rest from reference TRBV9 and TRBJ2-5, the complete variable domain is DSGVTQTPKHLITATGQRVTLRCSPRSGDLSVYWYQQSLDQGLQFLIQYYNGEERAKGNILERFSAQQFPDLHSELNLSSLELGDSALYFCASSPKTQETQYFGPGTRLLVL.

The CDR3 sequence is CASSRQGAGEAFF. The CDR3 DNA is TGTGCCAGCAGCCGCCAGGGGGCGGGTGAAGCTTTCTTT. The J gene is TRBJ1-1, the V gene TRBV4-2; 8 bases match TRBD1. Germline V gene lookup returns CDR1 LGHNA and CDR2 YNFKEQ. The CDR3 runs 13 residues. Unmatched junction bases numbered 5, after V lost 4 bases and J lost 7 bases.

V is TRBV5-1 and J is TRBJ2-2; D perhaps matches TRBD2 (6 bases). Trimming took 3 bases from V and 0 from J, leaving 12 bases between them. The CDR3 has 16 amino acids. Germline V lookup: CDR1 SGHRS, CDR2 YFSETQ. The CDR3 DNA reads TGCGCCAGCAGCTCGGGACTTCGACCGAACACCGGGGAGCTGTTTTTT. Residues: CASSSGLRPNTGELFF.

The CDR3 protein is CASSLGHNGYTF. The CDR3 DNA is TGTGCCAGCAGCTTAGGTCACAATGGCTACACCTTC. V usage is TRBV7-9 and J usage is TRBJ1-2; D is unresolved. The germline V gene has CDR1 SEHNR and CDR2 FQNEAQ (reference sequence). V was clipped by 1 base and J by 6 bases, with 6 bases between them. The CDR3 has 12 amino acids.

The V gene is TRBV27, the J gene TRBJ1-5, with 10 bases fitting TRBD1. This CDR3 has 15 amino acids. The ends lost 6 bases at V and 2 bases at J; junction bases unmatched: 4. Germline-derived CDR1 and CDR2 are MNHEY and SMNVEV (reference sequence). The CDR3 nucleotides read TGTGCCAGCAGGCGGACAGGGGGTGGCAATCAGCCCCAGCATTTT. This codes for CASRRTGGGNQPQHF.

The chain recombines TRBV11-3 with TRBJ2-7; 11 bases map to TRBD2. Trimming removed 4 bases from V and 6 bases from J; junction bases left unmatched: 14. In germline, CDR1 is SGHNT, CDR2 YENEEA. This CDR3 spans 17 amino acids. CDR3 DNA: TGTGCCAGCAGCTCTCACTTAGCGGGAGGGCCAATTTGCGAGCAGTACTTC. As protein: CASSSHLAGGPICEQYF.

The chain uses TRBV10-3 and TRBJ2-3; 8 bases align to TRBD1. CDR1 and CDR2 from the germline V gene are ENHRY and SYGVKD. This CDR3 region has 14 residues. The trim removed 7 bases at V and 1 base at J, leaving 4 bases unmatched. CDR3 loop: CAIKTGVGTDTQYF. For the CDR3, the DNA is TGTGCCATCAAGACAGGGGTGGGCACAGATACGCAGTATTTT.

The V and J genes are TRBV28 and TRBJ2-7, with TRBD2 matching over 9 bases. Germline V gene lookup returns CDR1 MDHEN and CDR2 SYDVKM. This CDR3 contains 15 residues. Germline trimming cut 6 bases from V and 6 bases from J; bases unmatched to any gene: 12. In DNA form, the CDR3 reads TGTGCCAGCAGGCCTACGGTAGCGGGAGCTCCCGAGCAGTACTTC. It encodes CASRPTVAGAPEQYF.

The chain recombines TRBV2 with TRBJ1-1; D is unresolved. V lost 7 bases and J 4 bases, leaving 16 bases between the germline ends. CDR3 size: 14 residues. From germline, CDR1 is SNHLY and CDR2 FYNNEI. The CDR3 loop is CASIKGGSGTEAFF. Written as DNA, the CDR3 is TGTGCCAGCATCAAGGGAGGGTCCGGCACTGAAGCTTTCTTT.

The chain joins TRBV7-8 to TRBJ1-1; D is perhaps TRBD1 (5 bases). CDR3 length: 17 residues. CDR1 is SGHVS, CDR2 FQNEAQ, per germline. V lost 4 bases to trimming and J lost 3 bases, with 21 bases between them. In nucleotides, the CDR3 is TGTGCCAGCAGCTCCCCCCGGGTACCTCGGGACGACACTGAAGCTTTCTTT. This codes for CASSSPRVPRDDTEAFF.

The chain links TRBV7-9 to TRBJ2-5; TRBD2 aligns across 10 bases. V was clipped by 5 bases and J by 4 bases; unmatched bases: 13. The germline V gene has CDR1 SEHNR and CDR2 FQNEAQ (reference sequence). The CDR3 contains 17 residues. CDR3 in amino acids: CASSPRGSSGSGETQYF. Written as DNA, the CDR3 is TGTGCCAGCAGCCCAAGAGGGTCTAGCGGGAGTGGAGAGACCCAGTACTTC.

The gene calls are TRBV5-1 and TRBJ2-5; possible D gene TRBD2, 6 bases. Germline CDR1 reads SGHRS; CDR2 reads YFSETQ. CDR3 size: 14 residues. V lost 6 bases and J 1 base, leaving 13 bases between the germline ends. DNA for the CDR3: TGCGCCAGCAAGGACGGGAGAGGCCAAGAGACCCAGTACTTC. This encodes CASKDGRGQETQYF. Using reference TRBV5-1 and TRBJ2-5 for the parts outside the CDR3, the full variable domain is KAGVTQTPRYLIKTRGQQVTLSCSPISGHRSVSWYQQTPGQGLQFLFEYFSETQRNKGNFPGRFSGRQFSNSRSEMNVSTLELGDSALYLCASKDGRGQETQYFGPGTRLLVL.

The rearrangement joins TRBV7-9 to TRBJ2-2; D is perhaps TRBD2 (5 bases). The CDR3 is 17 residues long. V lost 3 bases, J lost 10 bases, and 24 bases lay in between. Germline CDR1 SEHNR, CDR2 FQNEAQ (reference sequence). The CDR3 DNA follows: TGTGCCAGCAGCTTTTCTAGATTAAGTCAAGAGGGCGTGGAGCTGTTTTTT. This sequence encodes CASSFSRLSQEGVELFF.

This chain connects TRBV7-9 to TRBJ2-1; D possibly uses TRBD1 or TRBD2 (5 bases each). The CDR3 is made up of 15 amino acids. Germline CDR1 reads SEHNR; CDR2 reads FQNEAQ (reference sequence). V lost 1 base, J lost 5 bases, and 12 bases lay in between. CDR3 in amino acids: CASSLGGVRNNEQFF. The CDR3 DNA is TGTGCCAGCAGCTTAGGAGGGGTCAGGAACAATGAGCAGTTCTTC.

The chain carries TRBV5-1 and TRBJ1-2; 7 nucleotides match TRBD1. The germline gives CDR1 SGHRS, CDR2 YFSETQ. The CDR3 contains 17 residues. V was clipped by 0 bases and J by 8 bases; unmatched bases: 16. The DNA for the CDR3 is TGCGCCAGCAGCTTGGCCGGACAGGTATCGATCTCGGGCGGCTACACCTTC. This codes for CASSLAGQVSISGGYTF.

The CDR3 region is CASSLGTANTYEQYF. Written as DNA, the CDR3 is TGTGCCAGCAGTCTCGGGACAGCCAACACCTACGAGCAGTACTTC. The J gene is TRBJ2-7, the V gene TRBV2, with 7 bases identical to TRBD1. Per germline, CDR1 SNHLY and CDR2 FYNNEI. V lost 5 bases to trimming and J lost 2 bases; unmatched junction nucleotides: 9. This CDR3 has 15 amino acids.

The CDR3 sequence is CASSLSNGQASYEQYF. The CDR3 DNA reads TGTGCCAGCAGTTTATCAAACGGACAGGCCTCCTACGAGCAGTACTTC. The V call is TRBV27, the J call TRBJ2-7, with 7 bases aligning to TRBD1. The V segment lost 0 bases and the J segment 0 bases; nucleotides outside the gene matches: 5. The CDR3 is 16 residues long. Germline CDR1 reads MNHEY; CDR2 reads SMNVEV (reference sequence).

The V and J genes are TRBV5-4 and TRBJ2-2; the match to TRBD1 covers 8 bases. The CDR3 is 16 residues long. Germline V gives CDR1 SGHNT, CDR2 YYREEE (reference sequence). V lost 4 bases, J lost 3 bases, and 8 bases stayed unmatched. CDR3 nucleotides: TGTGCCAGCAGCCCAAGACCGACAGGGGACACCGGGGAGCTGTTTTTT. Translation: CASSPRPTGDTGELFF.

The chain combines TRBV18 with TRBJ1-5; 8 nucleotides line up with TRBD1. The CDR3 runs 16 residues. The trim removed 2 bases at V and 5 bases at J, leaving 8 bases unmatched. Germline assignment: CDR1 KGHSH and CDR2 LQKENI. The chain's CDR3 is CASSPMGQGADQPQHF. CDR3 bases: TGTGCCAGCTCACCAATGGGGCAGGGGGCCGATCAGCCCCAGCATTTT.

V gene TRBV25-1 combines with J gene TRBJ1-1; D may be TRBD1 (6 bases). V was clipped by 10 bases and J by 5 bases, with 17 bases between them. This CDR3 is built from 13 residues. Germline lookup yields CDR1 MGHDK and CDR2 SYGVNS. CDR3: CATEDRPGTEAFF. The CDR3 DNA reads TGTGCCACCGAGGACAGACCTGGGACTGAAGCTTTCTTT.

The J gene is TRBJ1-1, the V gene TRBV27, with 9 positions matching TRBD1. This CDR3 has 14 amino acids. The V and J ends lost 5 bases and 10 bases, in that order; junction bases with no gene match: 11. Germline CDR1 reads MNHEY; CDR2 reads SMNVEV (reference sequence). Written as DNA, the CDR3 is TGTGCCAGCAGTCCCCTCTTTGGACAGGGGCGAGCTTTCTTT. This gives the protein CASSPLFGQGRAFF.

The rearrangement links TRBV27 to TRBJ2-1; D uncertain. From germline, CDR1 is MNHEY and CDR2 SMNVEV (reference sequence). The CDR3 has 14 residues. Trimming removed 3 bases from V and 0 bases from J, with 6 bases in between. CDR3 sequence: CASSFVSSYNEQFF. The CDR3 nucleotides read TGTGCCAGCAGTTTTGTTAGCTCCTACAATGAGCAGTTCTTC.

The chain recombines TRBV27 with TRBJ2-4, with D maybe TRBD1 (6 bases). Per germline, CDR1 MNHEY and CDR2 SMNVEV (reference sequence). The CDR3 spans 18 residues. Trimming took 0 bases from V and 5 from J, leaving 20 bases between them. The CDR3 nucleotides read TGTGCCAGCAGTTTATCCCCTCATGTGACAGGCTACCAAAACATTCAGTACTTC. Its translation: CASSLSPHVTGYQNIQYF.

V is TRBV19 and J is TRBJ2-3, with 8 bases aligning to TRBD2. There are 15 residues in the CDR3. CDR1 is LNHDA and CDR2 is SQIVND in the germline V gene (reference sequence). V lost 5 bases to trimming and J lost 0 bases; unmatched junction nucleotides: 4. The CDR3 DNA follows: TGTGCCAGTAGTGCCGCTAGCGGGAGCACAGATACGCAGTATTTT. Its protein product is CASSAASGSTDTQYF.

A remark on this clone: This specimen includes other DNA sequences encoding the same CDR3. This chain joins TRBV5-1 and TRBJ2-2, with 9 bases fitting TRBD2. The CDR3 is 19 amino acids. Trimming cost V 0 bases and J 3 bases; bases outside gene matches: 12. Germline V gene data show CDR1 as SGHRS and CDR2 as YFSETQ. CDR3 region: CASSLAVLAGGGDTGELFF. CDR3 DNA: TGCGCCAGCAGCTTGGCTGTTCTTGCGGGAGGGGGTGACACCGGGGAGCTGTTTTTT.

The CDR3 here is CASSSTGLNTGELFF. The CDR3 coding sequence is TGTGCCAGCAGTTCCACCGGACTGAACACCGGGGAGCTGTTTTTT. The chain couples TRBV6-5 to TRBJ2-2, with D possibly TRBD2 on 5 matching bases. The CDR3 sequence is 15 residues long. Looked up from germline, CDR1 is MNHEY and CDR2 is SVGAGI. Trimming took off 4 bases at V and 1 base at J, with 10 bases between the two ends.

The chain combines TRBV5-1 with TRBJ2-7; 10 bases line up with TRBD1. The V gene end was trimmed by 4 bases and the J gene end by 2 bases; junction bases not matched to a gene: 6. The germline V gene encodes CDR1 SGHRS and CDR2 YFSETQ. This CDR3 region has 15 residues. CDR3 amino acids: CASSTGQGVPYEQYF. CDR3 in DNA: TGCGCCAGCAGCACCGGACAGGGGGTCCCCTACGAGCAGTACTTC.

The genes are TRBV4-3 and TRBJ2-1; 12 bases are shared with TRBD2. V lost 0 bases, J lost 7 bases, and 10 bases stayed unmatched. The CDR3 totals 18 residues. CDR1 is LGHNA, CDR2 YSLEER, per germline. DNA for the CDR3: TGCGCCAGCAGCCAAGATCCAGCGACTAGCGGGGGCAGAAATGAGCAGTTCTTC. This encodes CASSQDPATSGGRNEQFF.

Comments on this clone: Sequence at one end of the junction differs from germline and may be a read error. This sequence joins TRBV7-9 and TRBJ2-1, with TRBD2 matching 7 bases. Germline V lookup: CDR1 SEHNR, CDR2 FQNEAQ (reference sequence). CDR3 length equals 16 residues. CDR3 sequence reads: CASSLGVRESFNEQFF. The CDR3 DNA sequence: TGTGCCAGCAGCTTAGGTGTGCGGGAGTCCTTCAATGAGCAGTTCTTC. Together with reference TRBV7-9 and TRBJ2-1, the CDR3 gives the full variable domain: DTGVSQNPRHKITKRGQNVTFRCDPISEHNRLYWYRQTLGQGPEFLTYFQNEAQLEKSRLLSDRFSAERPKGSFSTLEIQRTEQGDSAMYLCASSLGVRESFNEQFFGPGTRLTVL.